The sequence of this TCR beta chain was determined in a study of vaccination and CD4 T cells after COVID-19. About the research overall: It was a median around 100 days after diagnosis, with a range of 35 to 161, that post-COVID samples were drawn. Median time from second vaccine dose to sampling was approximately 74 days (14 to 241).

A remark on this clonotype: The antigen is undetermined.

With the Oncomine TCR Beta short-read assay, DNA from cultured CD4+ T cells was sequenced. TCRdb re-derived calls from the PCR reads in MiXCR, one entry per CDR3 protein. Among 7,000 to 8,500 distinct CDR3 sequences listed, 30% to 45% were seen once. The treatment: roughly ten-day PBMC culture with coronavirus spike peptide pools or control peptides (ViraFEST assay). The unexposed donor provided CD4+ T cells, which were taken before the COVID-19 pandemic (2011-2018). This CDR3 is built from 16 residues. Germline V gene lookup returns CDR1 SEHNR and CDR2 FQNEAQ (reference sequence). Trimming cost V 5 bases and J 4 bases; bases outside gene matches: 11.

The TCR sequence derives from a human donor in good health. The chain employs TRBV7-9 and TRBJ1-1; TRBD1 matches at 9 bases. Sequencing input: CD4+ T cells from blood, cultured in vitro. The CDR3 DNA follows: TGTGCCAGCAGCCCCACGCGGACAGGGGACCCCACTGAAGCTTTCTTT. It yields the protein CASSPTRTGDPTEAFF.